This T cell receptor beta chain was obtained from a study of blood T cell repertoires in COVID-19. Looking at the study overall: Spain, Italy and the United States supplied samples that represented acute and convalescent COVID-19. T cells, B-cell-depleted T cells, or PBMCs provided the cDNA or gDNA that served as material.

The CDR3 runs to 13 residues. V was cut by 0 bases and J by 10 bases, with 11 bases left in between. Germline V lookup: CDR1 SGHKS, CDR2 YYEKEE (reference sequence). In the authors' workflow: Estimation of nucleated cell counts relied on the amplification of reference gene primers. The table came from immunoSEQ multiplex PCR; TCRdb's copy has only in-frame clones and leaves some out. V, J and clone size were drawn from that table, and D and trimming were deduced from the DNA. Here the sample spans 130,000 to 150,000 clones, around 80% being singletons. The chain combines TRBV5-5 with TRBJ2-1; TRBD2 is a possible D gene (5 bases). Sequences were obtained from peripheral blood. This sequence was found in a man between 65 and 79 years old who had recovered from COVID-19. In DNA, the CDR3 is TGTGCCAGCAGCTTGGTCCTAGCTCGGGAGCAGTTCTTC. Translating gives CASSLVLAREQFF.